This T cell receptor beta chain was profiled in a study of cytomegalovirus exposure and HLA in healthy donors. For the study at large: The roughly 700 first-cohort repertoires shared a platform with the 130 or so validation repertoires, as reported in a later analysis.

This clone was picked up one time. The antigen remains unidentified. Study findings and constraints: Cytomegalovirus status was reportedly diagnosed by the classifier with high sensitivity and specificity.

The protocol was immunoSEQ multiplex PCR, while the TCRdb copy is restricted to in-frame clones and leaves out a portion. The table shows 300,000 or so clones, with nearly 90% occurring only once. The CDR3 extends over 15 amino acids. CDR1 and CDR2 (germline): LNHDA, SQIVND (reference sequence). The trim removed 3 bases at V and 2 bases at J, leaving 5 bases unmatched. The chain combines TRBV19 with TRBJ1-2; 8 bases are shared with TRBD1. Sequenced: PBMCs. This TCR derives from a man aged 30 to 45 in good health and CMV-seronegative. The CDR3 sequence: CASSIVGTGNYGYTF. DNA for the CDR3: TGTGCCAGTAGTATTGTGGGGACAGGAAACTATGGCTACACCTTC.